These 14 T cell receptor beta chains originate from one sample sequenced in a study of cytomegalovirus exposure and HLA in healthy donors. The method was immunoSEQ multiplex PCR; TCRdb's version includes in-frame clones alone and lacks a portion of them. The data contain over 150,000 clones, 75% to 85% of them singletons. Sequences were obtained from PBMCs. All receptors derive from a woman aged 25 to 45 in good health and CMV-seropositive.

This rearrangement joins TRBV10-3 to TRBJ1-1; D unresolved. From germline, CDR1 is ENHRY and CDR2 SYGVKD. V was pared by 3 bases and J by 5 bases, with 13 bases between. The CDR3 length is 14 residues. The DNA of the CDR3 is TGTGCCATCAGTGAAGCTAGGAGCGGAACTGAAGCTTTCTTT. Its protein is CAISEARSGTEAFF.

The chain uses TRBV5-1 and TRBJ2-1, with D possibly matching TRBD2 (5 bases). V was trimmed by 0 bases and J by 3 bases, leaving 10 bases between them. Germline V gives CDR1 SGHRS, CDR2 YFSETQ. CDR3 length: 15 amino acids. This CDR3 reads CASSLALDFYNEQFF. The CDR3 DNA reads as TGCGCCAGCAGCTTGGCCCTGGACTTCTACAATGAGCAGTTCTTC.

The chain has TRBV6-1 and TRBJ2-7, with TRBD2 identical over 11 bases. V lost 10 bases, J lost 5 bases, and 10 bases stayed unmatched. Looked up from germline, CDR1 is MNHNS and CDR2 is SASEGT. This CDR3 has 14 amino acids. CDR3 protein: CATRLAGGDHEQYF. The CDR3 DNA follows: TGTGCCACCCGGTTAGCGGGAGGGGACCACGAGCAGTACTTC.

The chain combines TRBV18 with TRBJ2-7; no clear D. The V end was cut by 3 bases, the J end by 0 bases, with 18 bases between. Germline V gene data show CDR1 as KGHSH and CDR2 as LQKENI. CDR3 length: 17 residues. In DNA form, the CDR3 reads TGTGCCAGCTCACCGTCAAATTTCGGCGGTACCTCCTACGAGCAGTACTTC. Protein sequence: CASSPSNFGGTSYEQYF.

The V gene is TRBV28, the J gene TRBJ1-2, with 8 positions matching TRBD1. J gave up 4 bases and V 3 bases, and 7 bases lay outside the gene matches. The CDR3 has 15 amino acids. The germline CDR1 and CDR2 sequences are MDHEN and SYDVKM. The CDR3 DNA is TGTGCCAGCAGTTTGTACCAGGGGGCCTCCTATGGCTACACCTTC. This codes for CASSLYQGASYGYTF.

The chain recombines TRBV23-1 with TRBJ1-2; D perhaps matches TRBD1 (5 bases). TRBV23-1 is treated as an ORF (open reading frame) with a function not yet certain. Trimming pared 4 bases from V and 7 bases from J, leaving 16 bases between. The CDR3 is 14 amino acids. The CDR3 DNA reads as TGCGCCAGCAGTCCCCTTGGCAGGGAAGGTGGCTACACCTTC. It specifies CASSPLGREGGYTF.

The V gene is TRBV11-2, the J gene TRBJ1-2, with 11 bases matching TRBD1. Germline trimming cut 1 base from V and 7 bases from J; bases unmatched to any gene: 8. CDR3 length: 16 residues. Germline-derived CDR1 and CDR2 are SGHAT and FQNNGV. Here the CDR3 DNA reads TGTGCCAGCAGCTTAGGGCCCGGGACAGGGGGTTTTGGCTACACCTTC. Translation: CASSLGPGTGGFGYTF.

The V and J genes are TRBV2 and TRBJ2-1, with TRBD2 identical over 11 bases. Germline V gene data show CDR1 as SNHLY and CDR2 as FYNNEI. Trimming removed 8 bases from V and 2 bases from J; junction bases left unmatched: 2. This CDR3 has 14 amino acids. As DNA, the CDR3 is TGTGCCAGCCTGACTAGCGGGACCTACAATGAGCAGTTCTTC. This sequence encodes CASLTSGTYNEQFF.

The gene calls are TRBV6-5 and TRBJ1-2, with 12 bases that match TRBD1. CDR3 size: 15 residues. Germline CDR1 and CDR2: MNHEY and SVGAGI. The J segment lost 7 bases and the V segment lost 6 bases, leaving 9 bases of the junction unmatched. Here the CDR3 DNA reads TGTGCCAGCAGGGGCCGGGACAGGGGGCTGGGTGGCTACACCTTC. Translation: CASRGRDRGLGGYTF.

This rearrangement joins TRBV28 to TRBJ1-4, with 9 bases fitting TRBD1. Germline assignment: CDR1 MDHEN and CDR2 SYDVKM. Trimming removed 4 bases from V and 8 bases from J; junction bases left unmatched: 11. This CDR3 region has 16 residues. The CDR3 DNA follows: TGTGCCAGCAGTTCGTACCCGGGACAGGGTGCGGAAAAACTGTTTTTT. Its translation: CASSSYPGQGAEKLFF.

J is TRBJ1-3 and V is TRBV6-5; D gene unclear. This CDR3 is built from 15 residues. Germline values: CDR1 MNHEY, CDR2 SVGAGI. The germline V and J ends were trimmed by 6 bases and 0 bases, with 12 bases remaining between them. The CDR3 sequence: CASSPRRSSGNTIYF. CDR3 in DNA: TGTGCCAGCAGCCCGCGTCGGAGCTCTGGAAACACCATATATTTT.

This clone appeared a single time. The V gene is TRBV11-2, the J gene TRBJ2-7; D remains ambiguous. Trimming cost V 5 bases and J 2 bases, with 10 bases left between them. The CDR3 has 13 residues. Germline-derived CDR1 and CDR2 are SGHAT and FQNNGV. The CDR3 region has the DNA TGTGCCAGCAGCCTCGGTTCCCCCTACGAGCAGTACTTC. It specifies CASSLGSPYEQYF.

The chain couples TRBV19 to TRBJ1-5; D is unresolved. Germline V gene sequence: CDR1 LNHDA, CDR2 SQIVND (reference sequence). The CDR3 consists of 13 residues. The V gene lost 4 bases and the J gene lost 5 bases, with 9 bases spanning the gap. The CDR3 sequence: CASSTSRDQPQHF. CDR3 nucleotide sequence: TGTGCCAGTAGTACCTCTCGAGATCAGCCCCAGCATTTT.

In the case of this clone: The CDR3 ends on some other residue instead of the conserved phenylalanine or tryptophan, so this is likely a read error. It is unclear where the CDR3 begins or ends on the DNA, so no DNA is shown, and the CDR3 is as TCRdb lists it. This chain uses TRBV5-3 with TRBJ2-3; the table's D call, TRBD2, has no DNA check behind it. TRBV5-3 is labeled an ORF, and its function is uncertain. 11 amino acids form the CDR3, both terminal residues included. The CDR3 reads CARSLSLNSQY.